This is a list of T cell receptor beta chains from one sample in a study of blood T cell repertoires in COVID-19. The data were produced by immunoSEQ multiplex PCR, yet TCRdb's version contains in-frame clones alone and is incomplete. The repertoire holds under 250,000 clones, 82% seen once, with 4% to 5% in the top ten. The specimen sequenced was peripheral blood. All receptors derive from a woman aged 70 to 79 with acute or convalescent COVID-19. CDR3s include the opening cysteine and the closing phenylalanine or tryptophan. D genes are given only for firm matches. Clone size is shown for a subset of rows, as once, few, many or a class of expanded clone.

D gene: NA
clone size: NA
V gene: TRBV4-1
J gene: TRBJ1-1
CDR3 protein: CASSQARDSIRTEAFF
CDR3 DNA: TGCGCCAGCAGCCAAGCCCGAGACAGTATAAGAACTGAAGCTTTCTTT

D gene: NA
clone size: NA
V gene: TRBV7-9
J gene: TRBJ1-5
CDR3 protein: CASSGLGAQDQPQHF
CDR3 DNA: TGTGCCAGCAGCGGCCTGGGGGCTCAGGATCAGCCCCAGCATTTT

D gene: TRBD2
clone size: few
V gene: TRBV7-9
J gene: TRBJ2-7
CDR3 protein: CASSRLASSYEQYF
CDR3 DNA: TGTGCCAGCAGCCGACTAGCTAGCTCCTACGAGCAGTACTTC

D gene: NA
clone size: once
V gene: TRBV6-5
J gene: TRBJ1-2
CDR3 protein: CASSYSSETANYGYTF
CDR3 DNA: TGTGCCAGCAGTTACTCGTCCGAGACAGCCAACTATGGCTACACCTTC

D gene: NA
clone size: NA
V gene: TRBV28
J gene: TRBJ2-7
CDR3 protein: CASRRPEGYEQYF
CDR3 DNA: TGTGCCAGCAGGCGGCCTGAGGGCTACGAGCAGTACTTC

D gene: TRBD2
clone size: NA
V gene: TRBV3-1/TRBV3-2
J gene: TRBJ2-7
CDR3 protein: CASSQDSGGVYEQYF
CDR3 DNA: TGTGCCAGCAGCCAAGATTCGGGGGGAGTCTACGAGCAGTACTTC

D gene: TRBD1
clone size: few
V gene: TRBV7-9
J gene: TRBJ1-2
CDR3 protein: CASSFRTGSYGYTF
CDR3 DNA: TGTGCCAGCAGCTTCCGGACAGGGTCCTATGGCTACACCTTC

D gene: TRBD2
clone size: NA
V gene: TRBV5-8
J gene: TRBJ2-6
CDR3 protein: CASSYWQGRVTGANVLTF
CDR3 DNA: TGTGCCAGCAGCTATTGGCAAGGGAGGGTTACTGGGGCCAACGTCCTGACTTTC

D gene: NA
clone size: NA
V gene: TRBV7-2
J gene: TRBJ2-7
CDR3 protein: CASSLALGHAGEQYF
CDR3 DNA: TGTGCCAGCAGCTTAGCGTTAGGGCATGCGGGGGAGCAGTACTTC

D gene: TRBD1
clone size: NA
V gene: TRBV28
J gene: TRBJ1-2
CDR3 protein: CASRATGGWGYTF
CDR3 DNA: TGTGCCAGCAGGGCTACAGGGGGTTGGGGCTACACCTTC

D gene: TRBD1
clone size: NA
V gene: TRBV7-7
J gene: TRBJ1-1
CDR3 protein: CASSPGQLNTEAFF
CDR3 DNA: TGTGCTAGCAGCCCGGGACAGTTGAACACTGAAGCTTTCTTT

D gene: NA
clone size: once
V gene: TRBV24-1
J gene: TRBJ2-1
CDR3 protein: CATRGTGNNEQFF
CDR3 DNA: TGTGCCACCAGGGGTACAGGGAACAATGAGCAGTTCTTC

D gene: NA
clone size: NA
V gene: TRBV2
J gene: TRBJ2-5
CDR3 protein: CASPRGYQETQYF
CDR3 DNA: TGTGCCAGCCCCAGGGGATACCAAGAGACCCAGTACTTC

D gene: TRBD1
clone size: NA
V gene: TRBV2
J gene: TRBJ1-2
CDR3 protein: CASRAQGAYGYTF
CDR3 DNA: TGTGCCAGCAGAGCTCAGGGGGCCTATGGCTACACCTTC

D gene: TRBD2
clone size: NA
V gene: TRBV7-2
J gene: TRBJ2-7
CDR3 protein: CASSYLSSGGAYEQYF
CDR3 DNA: TGTGCCAGCAGCTACCTTTCCAGCGGGGGGGCCTACGAGCAGTACTTC

D gene: TRBD1
clone size: NA
V gene: TRBV6-6
J gene: TRBJ1-5
CDR3 protein: CASSYSDRVDQPQHF
CDR3 DNA: TGTGCCAGCAGTTACTCAGACAGGGTTGATCAGCCCCAGCATTTT

D gene: TRBD2
clone size: NA
V gene: TRBV4-3
J gene: TRBJ2-1
CDR3 protein: CASSQNPSGGSDSSYNEQFF
CDR3 DNA: TGCGCCAGCAGCCAAAATCCTAGCGGGGGGTCAGACAGTTCCTACAATGAGCAGTTCTTC

D gene: NA
clone size: NA
V gene: TRBV7-9
J gene: TRBJ1-1
CDR3 protein: CASSLANAGGTEAFF
CDR3 DNA: TGTGCCAGCAGCTTAGCGAATGCGGGAGGGACTGAAGCTTTCTTT

D gene: TRBD1
clone size: NA
V gene: TRBV7-2
J gene: TRBJ2-7
CDR3 protein: CASSLATGFLPLYEQYF
CDR3 DNA: TGTGCCAGCAGCTTAGCGACAGGGTTTCTTCCTCTCTACGAGCAGTACTTC

D gene: TRBD1
clone size: few
V gene: TRBV19
J gene: TRBJ1-4
CDR3 protein: CAKDRFEKLFF
CDR3 DNA: TGTGCCAAGGACAGGTTTGAAAAACTGTTTTTT

D gene: NA
clone size: NA
V gene: TRBV11-2
J gene: TRBJ1-1
CDR3 protein: CASLPTPGVATEAFF
CDR3 DNA: TGTGCCAGCCTGCCGACACCGGGAGTGGCCACTGAAGCTTTCTTT

D gene: NA
clone size: NA
V gene: TRBV3-1/TRBV3-2
J gene: TRBJ2-2
CDR3 protein: CASREAGIANTGELFF
CDR3 DNA: TGTGCCAGCAGAGAGGCGGGGATCGCGAACACCGGGGAGCTGTTTTTT

D gene: TRBD1
clone size: NA
V gene: TRBV6-5
J gene: TRBJ1-1
CDR3 protein: CASRRDSNTEAFF
CDR3 DNA: TGTGCCAGCAGGCGGGACAGCAACACTGAAGCTTTCTTT

D gene: NA
clone size: NA
V gene: TRBV15
J gene: TRBJ2-1
CDR3 protein: CATSRDRALREQFF
CDR3 DNA: TGTGCCACCAGCAGAGACAGGGCCCTTAGGGAGCAGTTCTTC

D gene: NA
clone size: NA
V gene: TRBV5-6
J gene: TRBJ2-5
CDR3 protein: CASSRRGRETQYF
CDR3 DNA: TGTGCCAGCAGCCGGCGGGGGCGAGAGACCCAGTACTTC

D gene: TRBD1
clone size: once
V gene: TRBV6-6
J gene: TRBJ2-7
CDR3 protein: CASSSPTGTYEQYF
CDR3 DNA: TGTGCCAGCAGTTCCCCGACAGGGACCTACGAGCAGTACTTC

D gene: NA
clone size: NA
V gene: TRBV27
J gene: TRBJ1-6
CDR3 protein: CASSLSFQGNSPLHF
CDR3 DNA: TGTGCCAGCAGTTTATCGTTTCAGGGGAATTCACCCCTCCACTTT

D gene: TRBD2
clone size: NA
V gene: TRBV10-1
J gene: TRBJ2-3
CDR3 protein: CASSRFGGGNTDTQYF
CDR3 DNA: TGCGCCAGCAGCCGATTTGGCGGGGGGAACACAGATACGCAGTATTTT

D gene: TRBD1
clone size: NA
V gene: TRBV6-6
J gene: TRBJ2-5
CDR3 protein: CASSPGTGETQYF
CDR3 DNA: TGTGCCAGCAGTCCCGGGACAGGGGAGACCCAGTACTTC

D gene: NA
clone size: few
V gene: TRBV18
J gene: TRBJ1-1
CDR3 protein: CASSPATPSEAFF
CDR3 DNA: TGTGCCAGCTCACCAGCCACCCCGAGTGAAGCTTTCTTT

D gene: NA
clone size: NA
V gene: TRBV18
J gene: TRBJ2-3
CDR3 protein: CASAQVSPQDTQYF
CDR3 DNA: TGTGCCAGCGCTCAGGTTTCCCCACAAGATACGCAGTATTTT

D gene: TRBD1
clone size: few
V gene: TRBV10-3
J gene: TRBJ1-2
CDR3 protein: CAISLPAGTDGYTF
CDR3 DNA: TGTGCCATCAGTTTACCCGCCGGGACAGATGGCTACACCTTC

D gene: NA
clone size: NA
V gene: TRBV2
J gene: TRBJ2-7
CDR3 protein: CASFPEQASYEQYF
CDR3 DNA: TGTGCCAGCTTCCCAGAGCAGGCTTCCTACGAGCAGTACTTC

D gene: NA
clone size: NA
V gene: TRBV5-1
J gene: TRBJ1-6
CDR3 protein: CASTLTFGDNSPLHF
CDR3 DNA: TGCGCCAGCACCCTCACATTCGGGGATAATTCACCCCTCCACTTT

D gene: TRBD1
clone size: NA
V gene: TRBV2
J gene: TRBJ2-2
CDR3 protein: CASSPDRGVTGELFF
CDR3 DNA: TGTGCCAGCAGCCCCGACAGGGGAGTAACCGGGGAGCTGTTTTTT

D gene: NA
clone size: NA
V gene: TRBV12-5
J gene: TRBJ1-2
CDR3 protein: CASGPGPRNHRYGYTF
CDR3 DNA: TGTGCTAGTGGTCCGGGTCCAAGAAACCACCGCTATGGCTACACCTTC

D gene: NA
clone size: few
V gene: TRBV18
J gene: TRBJ1-3
CDR3 protein: CASSPPNMAPGNTIYF
CDR3 DNA: TGTGCCAGCTCACCACCGAATATGGCCCCTGGAAACACCATATATTTT

D gene: NA
clone size: NA
V gene: TRBV6-5
J gene: TRBJ1-1
CDR3 protein: CASSLGQLGYTEAFF
CDR3 DNA: TGTGCCAGCAGTCTTGGACAGTTAGGGTACACTGAAGCTTTCTTT

D gene: TRBD1
clone size: NA
V gene: TRBV19
J gene: TRBJ1-2
CDR3 protein: CASSGQGRDYGYTF
CDR3 DNA: TGTGCCAGTAGCGGACAGGGGCGGGACTATGGCTACACCTTC

D gene: NA
clone size: NA
V gene: TRBV27
J gene: TRBJ1-5
CDR3 protein: CASSSYRDRFVSNQPQHF
CDR3 DNA: TGTGCCAGCAGTTCCTACAGGGATCGGTTTGTAAGCAATCAGCCCCAGCATTTT

D gene: NA
clone size: few
V gene: TRBV19
J gene: TRBJ1-4
CDR3 protein: CASSAGVATNEKLFF
CDR3 DNA: TGTGCCAGTAGTGCCGGAGTTGCAACTAATGAAAAACTGTTTTTT

D gene: TRBD1
clone size: NA
V gene: TRBV7-9
J gene: TRBJ1-1
CDR3 protein: CASSLATGATTEAFF
CDR3 DNA: TGTGCCAGCAGCTTAGCCACAGGGGCCACCACTGAAGCTTTCTTT

D gene: TRBD1
clone size: NA
V gene: TRBV6-1
J gene: TRBJ1-1
CDR3 protein: CASSEVWTGSPFF
CDR3 DNA: TGTGCCAGCAGTGAAGTGTGGACAGGCTCACCTTTCTTT

D gene: TRBD1
clone size: few
V gene: TRBV6-5
J gene: TRBJ1-2
CDR3 protein: CASSYSRGNYGYTF
CDR3 DNA: TGTGCCAGCAGTTACTCCAGGGGGAACTATGGCTACACCTTC

D gene: TRBD1
clone size: few
V gene: TRBV5-4
J gene: TRBJ2-7
CDR3 protein: CASSLRKRQGRNEQYF
CDR3 DNA: TGTGCCAGCAGCTTGCGGAAAAGACAGGGGCGAAACGAGCAGTACTTC

D gene: TRBD2
clone size: NA
V gene: TRBV5-4
J gene: TRBJ2-2
CDR3 protein: CASSQYSAGGDTGELFF
CDR3 DNA: TGTGCCAGCAGCCAATATTCGGCGGGGGGTGACACCGGGGAGCTGTTTTTT

D gene: NA
clone size: NA
V gene: TRBV30
J gene: TRBJ1-1
CDR3 protein: CAWSPYSTEAFF
CDR3 DNA: TGTGCCTGGAGTCCCTACTCCACTGAAGCTTTCTTT

D gene: TRBD1
clone size: NA
V gene: TRBV7-2
J gene: TRBJ1-6
CDR3 protein: CASSLSFGQGNSPLHF
CDR3 DNA: TGTGCCAGCAGCTTAAGCTTTGGACAGGGTAATTCACCCCTCCACTTT

D gene: NA
clone size: NA
V gene: TRBV7-2
J gene: TRBJ2-2
CDR3 protein: CASSLREFAGELFF
CDR3 DNA: TGTGCCAGCAGCTTACGGGAGTTCGCCGGGGAGCTGTTTTTT

D gene: NA
clone size: NA
V gene: TRBV2
J gene: TRBJ1-6
CDR3 protein: CASSDPGDNSPLHF
CDR3 DNA: TGTGCCAGCAGTGATCCCGGGGATAATTCACCCCTCCACTTT

D gene: NA
clone size: NA
V gene: TRBV29-1
J gene: TRBJ2-3
CDR3 protein: CSVDSGFLGTDTQYF
CDR3 DNA: TGCAGCGTTGATTCGGGGTTTCTGGGCACAGATACGCAGTATTTT

D gene: NA
clone size: once
V gene: TRBV2
J gene: TRBJ1-5
CDR3 protein: CASSEQLSNQPQHF
CDR3 DNA: TGTGCCAGCAGTGAACAGTTAAGCAATCAGCCCCAGCATTTT